These 29 T cell receptor beta chains were all obtained from the same sample, sequenced in a study of blood T cell repertoires in COVID-19. Method: immunoSEQ multiplex PCR; TCRdb's copy keeps in-frame clones and lacks some. The data hold over 20,000 clones, with approximately 90% observed a single time. Sequences were obtained from peripheral blood. These TCRs come from a human donor in a cohort sampled during active COVID-19. The donor label of this sample is uncertain.

V is TRBV6-6 and J is TRBJ2-5, with 14 bases identical to TRBD2. The length of the CDR3 is 17 residues. Germline CDR1 and CDR2: MNHNY and SVGAGI (reference sequence). V was pared by 5 bases and J by 4 bases, with 9 bases of the junction left unmatched. CDR3 nucleotide sequence: TGTGCCAGCAGTCCCCAGCAGGGGACTAGCGGGAGAGAGACCCAGTACTTC. Amino acids: CASSPQQGTSGRETQYF.

This clone was recorded only once. The J gene is TRBJ2-6, the V gene TRBV7-3; D remains ambiguous. Germline loops: CDR1 SGHTA, CDR2 FQGTGA. Trimming stripped 5 bases from V and 0 bases from J, with 14 bases between. The CDR3 sequence is 17 residues long. The CDR3 DNA follows: TGTGCCAGCAGCCGCCGAGGCGGAAACTCTGGGGCCAACGTCCTGACTTTC. Translated, it gives CASSRRGGNSGANVLTF.

The chain carries TRBV27 and TRBJ2-2; D is undetermined. The CDR3 is 16 amino acids. CDR1 is MNHEY and CDR2 is SMNVEV in the germline V gene (reference sequence). Between the trimmed V and J ends, which lost 5 bases and 5 bases, there was a span of 18 bases. The DNA for the CDR3 is TGTGCCAGCAGTCTCTTCCCTGGGCTTGGTACCGGGGAGCTGTTTTTT. Its protein is CASSLFPGLGTGELFF.

This rearrangement joins TRBV7-6 to TRBJ2-5; D possibly corresponds to TRBD2 (6 bases). V lost 1 base to trimming and J lost 5 bases, with 8 bases between them. The length of the CDR3 is 13 residues. In germline, CDR1 is SGHVS, CDR2 FNYEAQ. DNA for the CDR3: TGTGCCAGCAGCTTAGGAAGCGGGGAGACCCAGTACTTC. Encoded protein: CASSLGSGETQYF.

J is TRBJ2-5 and V is TRBV29-1; no clear D gene. In germline, CDR1 is SQVTM, CDR2 ANQGSEA. The CDR3 runs 11 residues. V lost 8 bases to trimming and J lost 3 bases, with 10 bases between them. The CDR3 bases are TGCAGCACCTCATCGGAAGAGACCCAGTACTTC. Its translation is CSTSSEETQYF.

V is TRBV5-6 and J is TRBJ2-7; D is possibly TRBD1 (6 bases). Germline lookup yields CDR1 SGHDT and CDR2 YYEEEE. The CDR3 spans 16 residues. V was pared by 0 bases and J by 1 base, with 14 bases between. CDR3 in DNA: TGTGCCAGCAGCTTGGCGCTAGGGGGAAGGTCCTACGAGCAGTACTTC. Its protein product is CASSLALGGRSYEQYF.

The chain links TRBV5-4 to TRBJ2-3; D not certain. CDR3 size: 15 residues. V shed 1 base and J shed 0 bases, with 9 bases lying between them. Germline-derived CDR1 and CDR2 are SGHNT and YYREEE (reference sequence). CDR3 residues: CASSLSLASTDTQYF. The CDR3 coding sequence is TGTGCCAGCAGCTTGTCTTTGGCTAGCACAGATACGCAGTATTTT.

The genes are TRBV30 and TRBJ1-3; D call uncertain. Germline V gene lookup returns CDR1 GTSNPN and CDR2 SVGIG (reference sequence). Trimming took 5 bases from V and 2 from J, leaving 22 bases between them. CDR3 length: 17 residues. CDR3 DNA sequence: TGTGCCTGGGCTCTCCCCAGGCTGACAAAAGCTGGAAACACCATATATTTT. Protein: CAWALPRLTKAGNTIYF.

The chain uses TRBV10-2 and TRBJ2-5, with 9 bases identical to TRBD2. The CDR3 covers 12 residues. The germline V gene has CDR1 WSHSY and CDR2 SAAADI. With V trimmed by 9 bases and J by 4 bases, 3 bases remained unmatched. The CDR3, as DNA: TGCGCCAGTAGCGGGGGTGGAGAGACCCAGTACTTC. Protein sequence: CASSGGGETQYF.

The rearrangement links TRBV30 to TRBJ2-7, with D tentatively TRBD1 (5 bases). Per germline, CDR1 GTSNPN and CDR2 SVGIG (reference sequence). The CDR3 consists of 14 residues. Trimming stripped 3 bases from V and 0 bases from J, with 12 bases between. CDR3: CAWRGVPTSYEQYF. CDR3 DNA sequence: TGTGCCTGGAGAGGGGTACCGACCTCCTACGAGCAGTACTTC.

The V call is TRBV10-3, the J call TRBJ1-4; 7 nucleotides match TRBD1. The germline V gene encodes CDR1 ENHRY and CDR2 SYGVKD. CDR3 length: 11 residues. V shed 11 bases, J shed 12 bases, and the junction held 9 bases outside the gene matches. The CDR3 bases are TGTGCCGTAGGGGGCCAAGGGCAACTGTTTTTT. Translating gives CAVGGQGQLFF.

In its sample, this clone was seen once. The V call is TRBV5-1, the J call TRBJ2-3; 8 bases are a match to TRBD1. V gave up 7 bases and J gave up 0 bases; unmatched junction bases: 16. The CDR3 length is 18 residues. Germline lookup yields CDR1 SGHRS and CDR2 YFSETQ. The DNA for the CDR3 is TGCGCCAGCGCCCGTTCAATAATTGGACAGGGTAGCACAGATACGCAGTATTTT. It specifies CASARSIIGQGSTDTQYF.

This chain connects TRBV3-1 (or the pseudogene TRBV3-2) to TRBJ2-3; D is uncertain. V lost 0 bases to trimming and J lost 3 bases, with 7 bases between them. Germline CDR1 is LGHDT and CDR2 is YNNKEL (reference sequence). There are 14 residues in the CDR3. CDR3 in amino acids: CASSQDRSTDTQYF. CDR3 DNA: TGTGCCAGCAGCCAAGATCGGAGTACAGATACGCAGTATTTT.

This chain joins TRBV6-1 and TRBJ2-5; 11 bases align to TRBD1. Germline values: CDR1 MNHNS, CDR2 SASEGT. V shed 1 base, J shed 5 bases, and the junction held 6 bases outside the gene matches. The length of the CDR3 is 16 residues. This CDR3 reads CASSEVRTGGRETQYF. The CDR3 DNA sequence: TGTGCCAGCAGTGAAGTTAGGACAGGGGGCCGGGAGACCCAGTACTTC.

The chain couples TRBV5-1 to TRBJ2-7; tentative D call: TRBD1 (6 bases). The V end lost 3 bases, the J end lost 6 bases, and 19 bases lay between the germline ends. This CDR3 contains 15 residues. Germline-derived CDR1 and CDR2 are SGHRS and YFSETQ. The CDR3 region has the DNA TGCGCCAGCAGCTGGGGGCCTGATCTAACGCTCGAGCAGTACTTC. Protein sequence: CASSWGPDLTLEQYF. The whole variable domain, filled in from reference TRBV5-1 and TRBJ2-7, reads KAGVTQTPRYLIKTRGQQVTLSCSPISGHRSVSWYQQTPGQGLQFLFEYFSETQRNKGNFPGRFSGRQFSNSRSEMNVSTLELGDSALYLCASSWGPDLTLEQYFGPGTRLTVT.

The gene calls are TRBV2 and TRBJ1-5; the D gene is possibly TRBD1 (5 bases). The CDR3 runs 15 residues. The germline V gene has CDR1 SNHLY and CDR2 FYNNEI. V was shortened by 4 bases and J by 1 base, with 11 bases between the two germline ends. Written as DNA, the CDR3 is TGTGCCAGCAGTGTTGGGGGACTGAGCAATCAGCCCCAGCATTTT. Its protein product is CASSVGGLSNQPQHF.

DNA of the CDR3: TGTGCCAGACCGGGACAACCCCTAGCCAAAAACATTCAGTACTTC. It codes for CARPGQPLAKNIQYF. V usage is TRBV27 and J usage is TRBJ2-4; tentative D call: TRBD1 (6 bases). Germline V lookup: CDR1 MNHEY, CDR2 SMNVEV (reference sequence). This CDR3 has 15 residues. Trimming took off 9 bases at V and 0 bases at J, with 15 bases between the two ends.

The rearrangement joins TRBV3-1 (or the pseudogene TRBV3-2) to TRBJ2-2, with a possible D match to TRBD1 (6 bases). The CDR3 has 17 amino acids. V lost 0 bases, J lost 3 bases, and 14 bases lay in between. Germline lookup yields CDR1 LGHDT and CDR2 YNNKEL (reference sequence). The CDR3 nucleotides are TGTGCCAGCAGCCAAGATCTCTTGGGGGCTGACACCGGGGAGCTGTTTTTT. It codes for CASSQDLLGADTGELFF.

In this sample, this clone turned up once. V and J are TRBV28 and TRBJ2-7, with 7 bases matching TRBD2. The CDR3 is made up of 16 amino acids. Trimming took 6 bases from V and 1 from J; bases not matched to a gene: 12. Germline CDR1 MDHEN, CDR2 SYDVKM. Here the CDR3 reads CASSRLTAGLSYEQYF. CDR3 DNA: TGTGCCAGCAGCCGCCTAACGGCGGGACTATCCTACGAGCAGTACTTC.

This chain joins TRBV7-2 and TRBJ2-1; TRBD2 agrees at 7 bases. V lost 0 bases and J lost 3; bases outside the gene matches: 2. Germline V lookup: CDR1 SGHTA, CDR2 FQGNSA. The CDR3 sequence is 15 residues long. This CDR3 is CASSLAGGDYNEQFF. In DNA form, the CDR3 reads TGTGCCAGCAGCTTAGCGGGAGGGGACTACAATGAGCAGTTCTTC.

The chain uses TRBV2 and TRBJ1-2; D is ambiguous. V was cut by 5 bases and J by 3 bases, with 16 bases left in between. Germline-derived CDR1 and CDR2 are SNHLY and FYNNEI. CDR3 length: 15 residues. The CDR3 nucleotides are TGTGCCAGCAGTCCAAGGAGGCGGGCAGACTATGGCTACACCTTC. Translated, it gives CASSPRRRADYGYTF. The full variable domain, its missing parts supplied by reference TRBV2 and TRBJ1-2, is EPEVTQTPSHQVTQMGQEVILRCVPISNHLYFYWYRQILGQKVEFLVSFYNNEISEKSEIFDDQFSVERPDGSNFTLKIRSTKLEDSAMYFCASSPRRRADYGYTFGSGTRLTVV.

This chain links TRBV5-4 with TRBJ1-1; the D gene is possibly TRBD1 (5 bases). This CDR3 region has 13 residues. Germline CDR1 reads SGHNT; CDR2 reads YYREEE (reference sequence). V shed 3 bases and J shed 6 bases, with 12 bases lying between them. Here the CDR3 DNA reads TGTGCCAGCAGCTCGGAGGGGCCGGCTGAAGCTTTCTTT. This codes for CASSSEGPAEAFF.

The rearrangement links TRBV24-1 to TRBJ2-2, with 9 bases lining up with TRBD2. V lost 8 bases to trimming and J lost 3 bases; unmatched junction nucleotides: 9. CDR1 and CDR2 (germline): KGHDR, SFDVKD. This CDR3 is 16 amino acids long. The CDR3 sequence is CATTSGRRGDTGELFF. CDR3 DNA sequence: TGTGCCACCACAAGCGGGAGGAGGGGGGACACCGGGGAGCTGTTTTTT.

This clone was recorded a few times. The J gene is TRBJ2-5, the V gene TRBV29-1; D is perhaps TRBD2 (6 bases). The V gene lost 7 bases and the J gene lost 5 bases, with 26 bases spanning the gap. CDR1 is SQVTM and CDR2 is ANQGSEA in the germline V gene. The CDR3 consists of 16 residues. The CDR3 sequence: CSAGRGVGSPGETQYF. In nucleotides, the CDR3 is TGCAGCGCCGGGCGGGGAGTTGGTTCCCCCGGGGAGACCCAGTACTTC.

This sequence joins TRBV11-3 and TRBJ2-5; 13 bases line up with TRBD2. The CDR3 is 17 amino acids. Germline trimming cut 1 base from V and 1 base from J; bases unmatched to any gene: 3. Looked up from germline, CDR1 is SGHNT and CDR2 is YENEEA. The CDR3: CASSLGGTSGAQETQYF. CDR3 bases: TGTGCCAGCAGCTTAGGCGGGACTAGCGGGGCCCAAGAGACCCAGTACTTC.

This clone came up once. The DNA for the CDR3 is TGTGCCCAGAATCCAGGCGAAGGGGGCTATGGCTACACCTTC. Protein sequence: CAQNPGEGGYGYTF. This sequence joins TRBV30 and TRBJ1-2; D possibly corresponds to TRBD1 (6 bases). This CDR3 is built from 14 residues. Trimming took 8 bases from V and 4 from J, leaving 20 bases between them. Per the germline V gene, CDR1 is GTSNPN and CDR2 is SVGIG (reference sequence). Complete variable domain (other parts from reference TRBV30 and TRBJ1-2): SQTIHQWPATLVQPVGSPLSLECTVEGTSNPNLYWYRQAAGRGLQLLFYSVGIGQISSEVPQNLSASRPQDRQFILSSKKLLLSDSGFYLCAQNPGEGGYGYTFGSGTRLTVV.

The chain links TRBV7-2 to TRBJ2-5; TRBD2 matches 9 bases. The CDR3 totals 15 residues. The germline gives CDR1 SGHTA, CDR2 FQGNSA. With V trimmed by 5 bases and J by 4 bases, 8 bases remained unmatched. The CDR3 nucleotides read TGTGCCAGCAGCCGGATAGCGGGAGCGGGAGAGACCCAGTACTTC. It translates to CASSRIAGAGETQYF.

J is TRBJ2-7 and V is TRBV5-4, with TRBD1 matching over 7 bases. CDR3 length equals 14 residues. The germline V gene encodes CDR1 SGHNT and CDR2 YYREEE (reference sequence). V dropped 3 bases and J dropped 0; count of bases not matched to a gene: 3. CDR3 nucleotide sequence: TGTGCCAGCAGCTCTGGGACAGTCTCCTACGAGCAGTACTTC. It encodes CASSSGTVSYEQYF.

The V and J genes are TRBV6-1 and TRBJ1-1, with unresolved D. The germline V gene has CDR1 MNHNS and CDR2 SASEGT. V was shortened by 1 base and J by 0 bases, with 9 bases between the two germline ends. The CDR3 has 15 residues. The CDR3 DNA reads as TGTGCCAGCAGTGAAGTAGCCAGATTGAACACTGAAGCTTTCTTT. As protein: CASSEVARLNTEAFF.